This T cell receptor beta chain was recovered during a study of blood T cell repertoires in COVID-19. Turning to the study itself: Italy, Spain and the United States were the sources of the convalescent and acute COVID-19 samples. The cDNA or gDNA used as material had been derived from T cells, B-cell-depleted T cells, or PBMCs.

The germline gives CDR1 SGHDN, CDR2 FVKESK. The CDR3 is made up of 14 amino acids. V was trimmed by 2 bases and J by 5 bases, leaving 12 bases between them. Source study methods: Amplification with reference gene primers provided the estimates of nucleated cell counts. Libraries were prepared by immunoSEQ multiplex PCR; TCRdb keeps only in-frame clonotypes and omits some of them. Clonal size and the V and J genes are those of that table, whereas D and trimming came from the DNA. The sample has about 160,000 clones, roughly 87% seen once. The gene calls are TRBV14 and TRBJ2-5; D is uncertain. This sequence was found in a woman aged 55-75 years who had recovered from COVID-19. Sequenced sample: peripheral blood. The CDR3 nucleotides read TGTGCCAGCAGCCAAACTACACCATGGGAGACCCAGTACTTC. Translation gives CASSQTTPWETQYF.